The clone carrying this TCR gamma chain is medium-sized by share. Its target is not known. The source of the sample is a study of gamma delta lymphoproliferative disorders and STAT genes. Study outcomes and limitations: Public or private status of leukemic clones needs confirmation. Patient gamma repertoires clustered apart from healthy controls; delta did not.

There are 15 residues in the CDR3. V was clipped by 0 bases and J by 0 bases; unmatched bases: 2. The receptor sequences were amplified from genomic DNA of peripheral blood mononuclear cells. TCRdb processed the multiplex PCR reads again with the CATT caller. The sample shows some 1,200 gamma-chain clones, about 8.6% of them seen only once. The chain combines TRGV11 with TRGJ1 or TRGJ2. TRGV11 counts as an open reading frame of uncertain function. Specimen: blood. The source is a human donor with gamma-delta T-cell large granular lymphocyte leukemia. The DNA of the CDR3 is TGTGCCTGCTGGATTAGGCACGGGAATTATTATAAGAAACTCTTT. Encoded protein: CACWIRHGNYYKKLF.